The following is a TCR beta chain sequence with its context. Its antigen has not been determined. No quality values exist for individual bases; no much larger clone is one base distant. This specimen comes from a study of cytomegalovirus exposure and HLA in healthy donors (dated by TCRdb to 2015 to 2018). Background on the whole study: According to an earlier analysis of 550 to 700 of the donors, some 180 million T cells yielded roughly 100 million unique TCR beta sequences and about 300 Gb of sequence data. Approximately 310 gigabases of sequencing data and about 92 million unique TCR sequences made up an early release that covered 500 to 700 HLA-typed donors. Among the approximately 400 genotyped donors, roughly 80% belonged to the genetic ancestry cluster associated with self-reported Caucasian donors. The study aimed to test whether cataloging public T cell receptors could reveal signatures of past pathogen exposure. The T cell repertoires of under 750 subjects were profiled by immunosequencing and related to cytomegalovirus serostatus. Besides the first cohort of under 700 subjects, a separate validation cohort made up of around 120 different subjects was used. High-throughput TCR immunosequencing, statistical association of individual TCRs with disease status, and machine learning were combined to predict cytomegalovirus infection status. A later analysis re-examined previously published TCR beta repertoires from about 670 donors and added high-resolution HLA genotyping to investigate patterns of TCR occurrence. In the later analysis, no new phenotypic data were used to find candidate immune exposures; instead, reliance was placed on TCR beta sequences and their occurrence across donors. An earlier analysis of 587 of the donors used high-throughput TCR beta sequencing to judge whether each TCR beta V gene segment behaved as functional or pseudogenic. Donor age, sex, ethnicity and CMV serostatus were compiled together with the repertoire data. In a later genetic analysis, genome-wide SNP genotypes for about three fifths of the roughly 670 donors were used, and that subset was treated as a discovery cohort. All discovery cohort repertoires had been generated on a single sequencing platform. Both class I and class II loci were covered by HLA typing, at four-digit resolution. Typing coverage differed by locus: A, B, C, DRB1 and DQB1 were typed in roughly 620-630 donors, DQA1 in about 500, DPA1 in approximately 600, and DPB1 in just under 490. Because of strong linkage in the cohort, five DR-DQ haplotypes were treated as single units for association and clustering. Across roughly 420 genotyped donors of the cohort, an average of about 250,000 unique TCR beta nucleotide sequences per donor were sequenced, and 15% to 20% of those sequences were non-productive.

Summary of the overall study and its limitations: The cohort was sequenced for TCR beta chains only, and without alpha or paired-chain data the features that could be detected were limited. Immune exposure information for the cohort was limited to CMV serostatus. Strong co-occurrence of HLA alleles, especially DR and DQ, made assigning TCR associations to individual alleles difficult. In a later analysis, several top co-occurrence clusters were reported to appear linked to parvovirus B19, influenza, CMV and Epstein-Barr virus. Most TCR sequences were seen in very few donors, while some public TCRs were found in many individuals. The sequencing pipeline was judged likely to have produced a cluster of highly shared sequence variants as a technical artifact. A later analysis found that TCR association rates varied across HLA loci, with DRB1 alleles showing the most associated TCRs and HLA-C alleles the fewest. Linkage disequilibrium might explain the correlated functional status among segregating V segments, but an unknown experimental factor could not be excluded. Compared with the roughly 670-donor mean, donors in an Asian-associated ancestry cluster had fewer N-insertions in productive TCRs, according to a later genetic analysis. Because counts were too low, 15 to 20 rarely observed V segments, including chromosome 9 orphons, were excluded from the earlier analysis of 587 of the donors. In the study, 164 TCR beta chains were listed as associated with cytomegalovirus. A further reported finding was that TCR beta sequences accurately predicted the HLA-A and HLA-B alleles for most subjects in the first cohort. Because the 87-base-pair reads could not distinguish some IMGT-functional V segments, including TRBV6-2 and TRBV6-3, those segments were excluded. In a later genetic analysis, a missense DCLRE1C variant was associated with V-gene and J-gene trimming of TCR beta chains, and the association was replicated in an independent cohort. A later analysis found that most CMV-associated TCR beta chains appeared HLA-restricted, with HLA associations seemingly driven largely by CMV exposure. Presence/absence analyses assumed roughly uniform sequencing depth across donors, an assumption that may not hold. Because some donors lacked HLA typing at each locus, the association tests relied only on the typed subset. The authors suggested that the approach could potentially be extended to other disease states and immunological phenotypes. In a later analysis, HLA-associated TCR beta chains showed more clonal expansion and lower generation probabilities than non-associated chains that were equally common. A few of the identified cytomegalovirus-associated TCR beta chains were confirmed in vitro to be specific for cytomegalovirus antigens. At a false discovery rate of 0.05, a later analysis linked 16,000 or so TCR beta sequences to specific HLA alleles. In both the original and validation cohorts, the classifier was reported to diagnose cytomegalovirus status with high specificity and sensitivity. In an earlier analysis of around 500 of the donors, most TCR beta V segments appeared in productive rearrangements about 87% or about 30% of the time, broadly matching IMGT annotations.

The cohort was made up of 666 healthy bone marrow donors. At the time of sampling, every cohort member was nominally healthy, though immune exposures that went unrecorded were likely present. The donor was CMV seropositive and was included in the group of 250 to 350 seropositive cohort members. A peripheral blood sample was provided by each donor, and peripheral blood mononuclear cells were used for TCR beta sequencing. The Qiagen DNeasy Blood Extraction Kit was used to extract genomic DNA from the blood cell samples. Via the germline V gene, CDR1 is SGHRS and CDR2 YFSETQ. V loses 0 bases at its end and J loses 1 base; junction bases beyond the gene matches: 5. The CDR3 goes from the cysteine to the phenylalanine over 17 residues. Only the CDR3 DNA stays, 51 bases, in frame from base 1. The library was prepared using the immunoSEQ multiplex PCR assay. A mixture of 60 forward primers for TCR Vbeta segments and 13 reverse primers for TCR Jbeta segments was used in the multiplex PCR. A multiplex PCR assay on genomic DNA amplified the CDR3 region of rearranged TCR beta genes. Amplified TCR beta libraries were sequenced as 87-base-pair reads on the Illumina HiSeq System. As for the authors' bioinformatics: A later analysis counted about 80 million unique TCR beta chains across the 550 to 750 repertoires, and some 11 million of these chains were shared by at least two donors. To remove PCR and sequencing errors, raw reads were error-corrected and collapsed into unique sequences using a nearest-neighbor algorithm that merged closely related sequences. V, D and J gene segments were assigned by aligning CDR3 sequences to IMGT reference sequences. For a sequence to be retained, a match of at least six nucleotides to both a V gene segment and a J gene segment was required. A rearrangement counted as productive if the CDR3 had no stop codons and remained in frame with V and J, and every other rearrangement counted as non-productive. Following IMGT convention, CDR3 was defined as the stretch from the second conserved V-encoded cysteine to the conserved J-encoded phenylalanine. In an earlier analysis of roughly 580 of the donors, sequences lacking an unambiguous match to a single V gene segment were excluded. In an earlier analysis of a few hundred of the donors, V segments were called functional above 56.7% productive rearrangements and were called segregating when the between-donor standard deviation exceeded 5%. A statistical classification framework was built to diagnose cytomegalovirus status from the catalog of TCR beta chain sequences. A later analysis assigned V and J genes by comparing TCR nucleotide sequences with IMGT/GENE-DB human TR gene sequences. The TCRdist pipeline was used in a later analysis to assign CDR3 sequences and most-parsimonious VDJ recombination scenarios. In a later analysis, each TCR beta chain was defined by its CDR3 amino acid sequence together with its V-gene family, and reads without a unique V-gene family were excluded. To address suspected cross-contamination and a sequencing artifact, a later analysis removed roughly 640 highly shared, low-generation-probability nucleotide sequences. In a later analysis, a clonal expansion index for each public chain was calculated from normalized within-repertoire ranks of inferred template counts. A later analysis computed generation probabilities with a VDJ recombination model fitted to out-of-frame rearrangements, and checked the results against IGoR. In a later analysis, TCR-TCR, TCR-HLA and TCR-CMV co-occurrence was scored with hypergeometric tests, and a repertoire-size bias correction was applied to TCR pairs. A later analysis estimated false discovery rates by permuting HLA or CMV assignments 20 times. In a later analysis, co-occurring TCRs were grouped with DBSCAN, and TCRdist sequence similarity was added when clustering was performed within HLA-allele-positive subsets. Repertoires with fewer than 30,000 or more than 120,000 public chains, plus five repertoires with anomalous nucleotide sharing, were excluded from co-occurrence clustering. TCRdb's version of the immuneACCESS table is confined to in-frame rearrangements and falls short of the full clone set. An unresolved V gene accounts for under half of the shortfall where checked; the remainder is of unknown origin. V, J and clone size reflect that table, while D and trimming were determined from the DNA. This sample lists roughly 120,000 clones; approximately 69% were detected once. The ten largest clones take up 5.5% to 7% of the sample.

The sequence was obtained from a man aged 40-49 years in good health and CMV-seropositive. Material for sequencing was PBMCs. The chain is made from TRBV5-1 and TRBJ2-5, and 11 bases in between align with TRBD1. Read as DNA, the sequence is TGCGCCAGCAGCTTGGCGGGAGGGACAGGGGGCCAAGAGACCCAGTACTTC. The encoded protein is CASSLAGGTGGQETQYF.